One sample yielded the 26 T cell receptor beta chains listed below, sequenced in a study of T-cell reconstitution after alpha-beta-depleted transplantation in children. Preparation of the TCRbeta library was carried out with unique molecular identifiers. One entry per CDR3 protein results from TCRdb running MiXCR on the PCR reads. Among roughly 420,000 distinct CDR3 sequences listed, 15% to 20% were seen once. The sample was PBMCs, mostly from graft donor cells, taken 360 days after TCRalphabeta/CD19-depleted stem cell transplant. All receptors come from a boy under two years old who had a stem cell transplant for Wiskott-Aldrich syndrome, so the T cells may come from the graft donor.

The chain couples TRBV12-3 or TRBV12-4 to TRBJ2-1, with D perhaps assigned TRBD1 or TRBD2 (5 bases each). V gave up 3 bases and J gave up 7 bases, with 13 bases separating them. This CDR3 is 14 amino acids long. The CDR3 is CASSFMGVGNEQFF. As DNA, the CDR3 is TGTGCCAGCAGTTTTATGGGGGTTGGAAATGAGCAGTTCTTC.

The chain joins TRBV12-5 to TRBJ2-7; possibly TRBD1 for D (6 bases). V was shortened by 5 bases and J by 2 bases, with 22 bases between the two germline ends. Germline V gives CDR1 LGHNT, CDR2 FRNRAP. This CDR3 region has 17 residues. The CDR3 sequence is CASGPPDRLRLTYEQYF. The CDR3 DNA reads TGTGCTAGTGGTCCCCCCGACAGGCTCAGATTAACCTACGAGCAGTACTTC.

The CDR3: CASSWDGFNEKLFF. CDR3 nucleotides: TGTGCCAGCAGTTGGGACGGCTTTAATGAAAAACTGTTTTTT. The chain couples TRBV6-5 to TRBJ1-4, with D possibly matching TRBD1 (5 bases). Per the germline V gene, CDR1 is MNHEY and CDR2 is SVGAGI. V was cut by 4 bases and J by 4 bases, with 10 bases left in between. The CDR3 length is 14 residues.

V gene TRBV10-3 combines with J gene TRBJ2-1, with D unclear. V gave up 7 bases and J gave up 3 bases, with 1 base separating them. The CDR3 is made up of 10 amino acids. CDR1 is ENHRY, CDR2 SYGVKD, per germline. The CDR3 nucleotides are TGTGCCATCAACTACAATGAGCAGTTCTTC. The encoded protein is CAINYNEQFF.

This clonotype was observed a handful of times. The rearrangement joins TRBV20-1 to TRBJ2-3, with D unresolved. The length of the CDR3 is 12 residues. The germline V gene has CDR1 DFQATT and CDR2 SNEGSKA (reference sequence). V dropped 4 bases and J dropped 2 bases, with 7 bases sitting between them. CDR3 residues: CSATGDTDTQYF. The CDR3 DNA sequence: TGCAGTGCTACCGGCGACACAGATACGCAGTATTTT.

This clonotype occurred a few times. This chain joins TRBV2 and TRBJ2-7; D is unclear. The germline V gene has CDR1 SNHLY and CDR2 FYNNEI. Trimming removed 7 bases from V and 4 bases from J, with 11 bases in between. The CDR3 has 12 residues. CDR3 in amino acids: CASMGMGYEQYF. The CDR3 bases are TGTGCCAGCATGGGAATGGGTTACGAGCAGTACTTC.

This clonotype was observed a handful of times. V usage is TRBV20-1 and J usage is TRBJ2-7, with D perhaps given as TRBD1 or TRBD2 (6 bases each). This CDR3 contains 14 residues. Per germline, CDR1 DFQATT and CDR2 SNEGSKA (reference sequence). Deletions cut 5 bases from V and 3 bases from J, with 17 bases between. The CDR3 sequence is CSASLWGANYEQYF. CDR3 DNA sequence: TGCAGTGCTTCCCTTTGGGGGGCTAACTACGAGCAGTACTTC.

This clonotype showed up just a few times. The chain uses TRBV20-1 and TRBJ2-5; D perhaps matches TRBD2 (5 bases). V was shortened by 3 bases and J by 5 bases, with 25 bases between the two germline ends. The length of the CDR3 is 17 residues. Germline CDR1 DFQATT, CDR2 SNEGSKA (reference sequence). DNA of the CDR3: TGCAGTGCTAGCGCTACTAGTATTCGTGGCCCCTGGGAGACCCAGTACTTC. Encoded protein: CSASATSIRGPWETQYF.

This clonotype has more than one count but fewer than ten. The CDR3 is CASSLGGDWTQYF. The CDR3 DNA reads TGTGCCAGCAGCTTAGGGGGGGACTGGACCCAGTACTTC. The rearrangement joins TRBV7-2 to TRBJ2-5; D may be TRBD2 (6 bases). The CDR3 loop spans 13 amino acids. The germline gives CDR1 SGHTA, CDR2 FQGNSA. V dropped 1 base and J dropped 7 bases, with 10 bases sitting between them.

This clonotype occurred a few times. The chain combines TRBV5-1 with TRBJ2-4, with D possibly TRBD1 on 6 matching bases. The germline V gene encodes CDR1 SGHRS and CDR2 YFSETQ. Trimming took off 4 bases at V and 3 bases at J, with 11 bases between the two ends. The CDR3 runs to 14 residues. Here the CDR3 DNA reads TGCGCCAGCAGCGGGGGCCTCGGCAAAAACATTCAGTACTTC. The encoded protein is CASSGGLGKNIQYF.

This clonotype was seen ten or more times. An end of the junction differs from the germline gene, which may be a read error. This chain uses TRBV6-5 with TRBJ2-1; a possible D gene is TRBD2 (5 bases). The CDR3 is made up of 12 amino acids. Germline assignment: CDR1 MNHEY and CDR2 SVGAGI. CDR3 sequence reads: CASSSSLGRTIF. The DNA for the CDR3 is TGTGCCAGCAGTTCTTCACTAGGCCGCACGATCTTC.

This clonotype came up a few times. J is TRBJ2-7 and V is TRBV20-1; perhaps TRBD2 as D (5 bases). V lost 1 base and J lost 3, with 13 bases in between. Germline CDR1 is DFQATT and CDR2 is SNEGSKA (reference sequence). The CDR3 length is 14 residues. DNA for the CDR3: TGCAGTGCTAGAGTATATGGGAGCATCTACGAGCAGTACTTC. Its protein is CSARVYGSIYEQYF.

The chain uses TRBV5-1 and TRBJ2-6, with unresolved D. Trimming pared 4 bases from V and 4 bases from J, leaving 9 bases between. The CDR3 is 14 amino acids. Germline V gene data show CDR1 as SGHRS and CDR2 as YFSETQ. The CDR3 region is CASSARAGANVLTF. The CDR3 region has the DNA TGCGCCAGCAGCGCGCGCGCCGGGGCCAACGTCCTGACTTTC.

In its sample, this clonotype was seen a few times. The rearrangement joins TRBV12-3 or TRBV12-4 to TRBJ2-3, with 9 bases lining up with TRBD2. The CDR3 has 14 amino acids. V lost 5 bases to trimming and J lost 6 bases; unmatched junction nucleotides: 6. CDR3 nucleotides: TGTGCCAGCAGTGACAGTGGACTAGCGGATACGCAGTATTTT. It specifies CASSDSGLADTQYF.

The chain uses TRBV20-1 and TRBJ2-1, with 7 positions matching TRBD2. CDR3 length equals 14 residues. The germline CDR1 and CDR2 sequences are DFQATT and SNEGSKA (reference sequence). With 5 bases clipped from V and 2 bases from J, the junction kept 6 bases outside the gene matches. CDR3 nucleotide sequence: TGCAGTGCTTCTAGCGGTACGGCCTACAATGAGCAGTTCTTC. Its translation: CSASSGTAYNEQFF.

The chain employs TRBV6-5 and TRBJ2-7; D is perhaps TRBD1 (6 bases). Germline-derived CDR1 and CDR2 are MNHEY and SVGAGI. With 2 bases removed from V and 1 base from J, the gap between germline ends came to 15 bases. CDR3 length: 16 amino acids. The CDR3 protein is CASSYAPGQLSYEQYF. The CDR3 DNA reads as TGTGCCAGCAGTTACGCCCCCGGACAGCTTTCCTACGAGCAGTACTTC.

This sequence joins TRBV10-3 and TRBJ2-3; D is uncertain. This CDR3 is built from 14 residues. The V gene lost 7 bases and the J gene lost 3 bases, with 14 bases spanning the gap. CDR1 and CDR2 from the germline V gene are ENHRY and SYGVKD. CDR3 sequence: CAIKSGTATDTQYF. CDR3 nucleotides: TGTGCCATCAAGTCTGGTACAGCGACAGATACGCAGTATTTT.

This clonotype was observed a handful of times. The rearrangement uses TRBV7-2 and TRBJ2-2; D not resolved. CDR1 and CDR2 from the germline V gene are SGHTA and FQGNSA. The ends were cut back, 2 bases at V and 3 bases at J, with 13 bases in the middle. This CDR3 has 16 amino acids. The chain's CDR3 is CASSLPSTLDTGELFF. The CDR3 DNA is TGTGCCAGCAGCTTACCCTCGACGTTGGACACCGGGGAGCTGTTTTTT.

This clonotype occurred a few times. The chain recombines TRBV7-2 with TRBJ1-4; no clear D. CDR3 size: 13 residues. Trimming stripped 0 bases from V and 8 bases from J, with 7 bases between. Germline-derived CDR1 and CDR2 are SGHTA and FQGNSA. The CDR3 sequence: CASSLAQDEKLFF. The CDR3 DNA sequence: TGTGCCAGCAGCTTAGCTCAGGACGAAAAACTGTTTTTT.

This clonotype came up a few times. The V gene is TRBV15, the J gene TRBJ2-7; maybe TRBD2 (6 bases). CDR1 LNHNV and CDR2 YYDKDF come from the germline V gene (reference sequence). The ends were cut back, 1 base at V and 2 bases at J, with 12 bases in the middle. This CDR3 has 15 residues. The CDR3 DNA follows: TGTGCCACCAGCAGAGGGGGGGAGGAAACCTACGAGCAGTACTTC. The encoded protein is CATSRGGEETYEQYF.

The chain is built from TRBV9 and TRBJ2-5, with TRBD2 identical over 13 bases. This CDR3 is 18 amino acids long. V was pared by 0 bases and J by 1 base, with 6 bases of the junction left unmatched. Germline CDR1 SGDLS, CDR2 YYNGEE. This CDR3 is CASSVGVTSGRAQETQYF. The CDR3 coding sequence is TGTGCCAGCAGCGTAGGGGTCACTAGCGGGAGGGCCCAAGAGACCCAGTACTTC. Full variable domain (remainder filled in from reference TRBV9 and TRBJ2-5): DSGVTQTPKHLITATGQRVTLRCSPRSGDLSVYWYQQSLDQGLQFLIQYYNGEERAKGNILERFSAQQFPDLHSELNLSSLELGDSALYFCASSVGVTSGRAQETQYFGPGTRLLVL.

The rearrangement links TRBV6-1 to TRBJ2-7; 7 nucleotides match TRBD2. With 6 bases clipped from V and 3 bases from J, the junction kept 11 bases outside the gene matches. CDR3 length: 15 amino acids. Germline V lookup: CDR1 MNHNS, CDR2 SASEGT. The CDR3 sequence: CASSSPGGGIYEQYF. For the CDR3, the DNA is TGTGCCAGCAGCTCTCCTGGGGGGGGAATCTACGAGCAGTACTTC.

V is TRBV27 and J is TRBJ2-1, with 8 bases fitting TRBD1. After removal of 0 bases from V and 7 bases from J, the junction contained 2 bases not matched to a gene. The CDR3 is made up of 14 amino acids. Germline CDR1 and CDR2: MNHEY and SMNVEV (reference sequence). The chain's CDR3 is CASSLSHRGNEQFF. The CDR3 nucleotides read TGTGCCAGCAGTTTATCCCACAGGGGGAATGAGCAGTTCTTC.

This chain links TRBV7-6 with TRBJ2-5, with 11 bases fitting TRBD2. CDR1 is SGHVS, CDR2 FNYEAQ, per germline. This CDR3 is built from 16 residues. The V and J ends lost 3 bases and 5 bases, in that order; junction bases with no gene match: 8. In DNA form, the CDR3 reads TGTGCCAGCAGCTTGTTACTAGCGGGAGAGTGGGAGACCCAGTACTTC. Its protein is CASSLLLAGEWETQYF.

A few counts support this clonotype. The rearrangement links TRBV12-3 or TRBV12-4 to TRBJ2-1, with D possibly being TRBD1 (5 bases). Between the trimmed V and J ends, which lost 3 bases and 4 bases, there was a span of 13 bases. The length of the CDR3 is 15 residues. This CDR3 reads CASSLGPVRYNEQFF. As DNA, the CDR3 is TGTGCCAGCAGTTTGGGGCCAGTGAGGTACAATGAGCAGTTCTTC.

This clonotype was observed a few times. V usage is TRBV5-1 and J usage is TRBJ2-1, with TRBD2 matching 7 bases. The J segment lost 0 bases and the V segment lost 5 bases, leaving 5 bases of the junction unmatched. The CDR3 has 15 amino acids. Germline V gene lookup returns CDR1 SGHRS and CDR2 YFSETQ. CDR3 sequence reads: CASSYLAVSYNEQFF. DNA for the CDR3: TGCGCCAGCAGTTACCTAGCGGTCTCCTACAATGAGCAGTTCTTC.